These 4 T cell receptor beta chains were sequenced from one sample in a study of cytotoxic CD8 clonotypes in ibrutinib-treated CLL. Method: immunoSEQ multiplex PCR; TCRdb's copy keeps in-frame clones and lacks some. The sample holds 40,000 or so clones, approximately 51% seen once. The input for sequencing was PBMCs, taken before ibrutinib treatment. These receptors originate from a human donor with chronic lymphocytic leukemia.

The rearrangement links TRBV6-5 to TRBJ2-7; 9 nucleotides match TRBD1. The germline CDR1 and CDR2 sequences are MNHEY and SVGAGI. CDR3 length equals 13 residues. J was trimmed by 6 bases and V by 6 bases; bases with no gene match: 6. The CDR3 sequence: CASSPGTGTEQYF. The DNA of the CDR3 is TGTGCCAGCAGCCCCGGGACAGGGACCGAGCAGTACTTC.

The count of this clone is one. This rearrangement joins TRBV30 to TRBJ1-2; D unresolved. The germline CDR1 and CDR2 sequences are GTSNPN and SVGIG (reference sequence). The CDR3 covers 13 residues. Trimming took off 0 bases at V and 3 bases at J, with 8 bases between the two ends. The CDR3 spells CAWSVALDYGYTF. CDR3 DNA: TGTGCCTGGAGTGTGGCATTAGACTATGGCTACACCTTC. Full variable domain (missing parts from reference TRBV30 and TRBJ1-2): SQTIHQWPATLVQPVGSPLSLECTVEGTSNPNLYWYRQAAGRGLQLLFYSVGIGQISSEVPQNLSASRPQDRQFILSSKKLLLSDSGFYLCAWSVALDYGYTFGSGTRLTVV.

The V gene is TRBV27, the J gene TRBJ1-6; 9 nucleotides align to TRBD1. Germline V gives CDR1 MNHEY, CDR2 SMNVEV (reference sequence). V lost 4 bases, J lost 7 bases, and 5 bases stayed unmatched. This CDR3 spans 15 amino acids. CDR3 nucleotide sequence: TGTGCCAGCAGTTGGAACAGGGGGCGAAATTCACCCCTCCACTTT. Its translation: CASSWNRGRNSPLHF.

This clone was detected a few times. This CDR3 reads CASSKQENTEAFF. CDR3 sequence (DNA): TGTGCCAGCAGCAAACAGGAGAACACTGAAGCTTTCTTT. The gene calls are TRBV7-2 and TRBJ1-1; a possible D gene is TRBD1 (5 bases). V was shortened by 5 bases and J by 1 base, with 8 bases between the two germline ends. CDR3 length: 13 amino acids. CDR1 is SGHTA and CDR2 is FQGNSA in the germline V gene.